This T cell receptor (beta chain) was captured in a study of T-cell reconstitution after alpha-beta-depleted transplantation in children. Whole-study findings and limits: T cells produced anew were the main source of T-cell counts and diversity one year after transplant. Elevated TCRbeta diversity at day 60 was traced, in some patients, to surviving recipient T cells and thymic progenitors. Approximately two months post-transplant, alpha-beta T cells reportedly originated from several hundred expanded graft clones.

Unique molecular identifiers were built into the TCRbeta library. TCRdb independently ran MiXCR on the PCR reads; one entry per CDR3 protein. The table has hundreds of thousands of distinct CDR3 sequences, over 10% seen once. This clonotype was picked up a small number of times. Antigen specificity is unknown. The receptor comes from a male patient younger than 18 who had a stem cell transplant for acute myeloid leukemia, so the T cells may come from the graft donor. The material sequenced was PBMCs, mostly from graft donor cells, taken 360 days after TCRalphabeta/CD19-depleted stem cell transplant.

Here the CDR3 reads CATSVGLAGHAEQYF. For the CDR3, the DNA is TGTGCCACCAGCGTGGGACTAGCGGGACATGCCGAGCAGTACTTC. The chain recombines TRBV24-1 with TRBJ2-7, with 13 nucleotides matching TRBD2. The CDR3 contains 15 residues. Germline CDR1 KGHDR, CDR2 SFDVKD. The ends lost 7 bases at V and 6 bases at J; junction bases unmatched: 8.